These 9 T cell receptor beta chains originate from one sample sequenced in a study of blood T cells in healthy people across ages. Primed by a sample-barcoded 5' primer and a J-beta primer mix, a second PCR proceeded for about 7 to 11 cycles. TCRdb re-called the 5' RACE reads with MiXCR, one entry per CDR3 protein. The sample carries 450,000 to 650,000 distinct CDR3 sequences, 24% recorded once. Another study also made use of these data, one on T cells of mothers and their children.

The sequenced sample was blood. These receptor sequences come from a boy aged 5 to 17 in good health.

This clonotype occurred a few times. The chain carries TRBV4-3 and TRBJ2-7, with D perhaps assigned TRBD1 or TRBD2 (5 bases each). In germline, CDR1 is LGHNA, CDR2 YSLEER. V shed 4 bases and J shed 3 bases, with 19 bases lying between them. This CDR3 comprises 16 residues. This CDR3 reads CASSPRAGGRDYEQYF. As DNA, the CDR3 is TGCGCCAGCAGCCCCAGAGCCGGAGGCAGGGACTACGAGCAGTACTTC.

The V and J genes are TRBV6-2 or TRBV6-3 and TRBJ2-2; 10 bases agree with TRBD1. The CDR3 runs to 15 residues. The V and J ends lost 5 bases and 4 bases, in that order; junction bases with no gene match: 4. CDR1 and CDR2 from the germline V gene are MNHEY and SVGEGT. Written as DNA, the CDR3 is TGTGCCAGCAGTCTAAGGACAGGGGGCACCGGGGAGCTGTTTTTT. This encodes CASSLRTGGTGELFF.

Only a few counts were recorded for this clonotype. The chain carries TRBV4-3 and TRBJ2-7, with 12 positions matching TRBD2. V gave up 1 base and J gave up 0 bases; unmatched junction bases: 7. The germline CDR1 and CDR2 sequences are LGHNA and YSLEER. The CDR3 loop spans 18 amino acids. The CDR3 bases are TGCGCCAGCAGCCAAGCGACTAGCGGGGGAGCGAGCTCCTACGAGCAGTACTTC. This gives the protein CASSQATSGGASSYEQYF.

The chain uses TRBV4-1 and TRBJ2-1, with a tentative D call TRBD1 (5 bases). The CDR3 is 13 residues long. Germline-derived CDR1 and CDR2 are MGHRA and YSYEKL. Trimming cost V 1 base and J 7 bases, with 8 bases left between them. This chain's CDR3 is CASSQVGVNEQFF. CDR3 sequence (DNA): TGCGCCAGCAGCCAAGTAGGGGTAAATGAGCAGTTCTTC.

The rearrangement links TRBV20-1 to TRBJ2-7, with 11 nucleotides matching TRBD2. The germline V gene has CDR1 DFQATT and CDR2 SNEGSKA (reference sequence). CDR3 size: 15 residues. Trimming cost V 6 bases and J 2 bases; bases outside gene matches: 9. CDR3 residues: CSAPLATSGTYEQYF. The DNA of the CDR3 is TGCAGTGCCCCACTCGCGACTAGCGGGACCTACGAGCAGTACTTC.

The chain couples TRBV6-5 to TRBJ2-1; D is uncertain. V was shortened by 2 bases and J by 5 bases, with 13 bases between the two germline ends. The CDR3 sequence is 15 residues long. Looked up from germline, CDR1 is MNHEY and CDR2 is SVGAGI. In nucleotides, the CDR3 is TGTGCCAGCAGTTACCTCGGACCTCGAAACAATGAGCAGTTCTTC. Its protein is CASSYLGPRNNEQFF.

V usage is TRBV4-2 and J usage is TRBJ2-3, with a weak D call TRBD2 (5 bases). V was trimmed by 0 bases and J by 3 bases, leaving 16 bases between them. Germline lookup yields CDR1 LGHNA and CDR2 YNFKEQ. The CDR3 loop spans 17 amino acids. DNA of the CDR3: TGTGCCAGCAGCCAAGAGAGCCCGGGGTTGGGGACAGATACGCAGTATTTT. Residues: CASSQESPGLGTDTQYF.

This clonotype appeared a few times. The J gene is TRBJ1-1, the V gene TRBV5-6; D perhaps matches TRBD1 (5 bases). Trimming stripped 0 bases from V and 1 base from J, with 10 bases between. Germline V gene lookup returns CDR1 SGHDT and CDR2 YYEEEE. CDR3 length: 15 residues. In nucleotides, the CDR3 is TGTGCCAGCAGCTTGGGTCCCGGGGCGAACACTGAAGCTTTCTTT. Protein: CASSLGPGANTEAFF. Based on the CDR3 plus reference TRBV5-6 and TRBJ1-1, the full variable domain is DAGVTQSPTHLIKTRGQQVTLRCSPKSGHDTVSWYQQALGQGPQFIFQYYEEEERQRGNFPDRFSGHQFPNYSSELNVNALLLGDSALYLCASSLGPGANTEAFFGQGTRLTVV.

The CDR3 loop is CASSLAIQNTEAFF. The CDR3 DNA is TGCGCCAGCAGCTTGGCCATTCAAAACACTGAAGCTTTCTTT. V is TRBV5-1 and J is TRBJ1-1; D gene ambiguous. This CDR3 is 14 amino acids long. Germline CDR1 SGHRS, CDR2 YFSETQ. The V end was cut by 0 bases, the J end by 2 bases, with 8 bases between. The full variable domain, completed using reference TRBV5-1 and TRBJ1-1, is KAGVTQTPRYLIKTRGQQVTLSCSPISGHRSVSWYQQTPGQGLQFLFEYFSETQRNKGNFPGRFSGRQFSNSRSEMNVSTLELGDSALYLCASSLAIQNTEAFFGQGTRLTVV.